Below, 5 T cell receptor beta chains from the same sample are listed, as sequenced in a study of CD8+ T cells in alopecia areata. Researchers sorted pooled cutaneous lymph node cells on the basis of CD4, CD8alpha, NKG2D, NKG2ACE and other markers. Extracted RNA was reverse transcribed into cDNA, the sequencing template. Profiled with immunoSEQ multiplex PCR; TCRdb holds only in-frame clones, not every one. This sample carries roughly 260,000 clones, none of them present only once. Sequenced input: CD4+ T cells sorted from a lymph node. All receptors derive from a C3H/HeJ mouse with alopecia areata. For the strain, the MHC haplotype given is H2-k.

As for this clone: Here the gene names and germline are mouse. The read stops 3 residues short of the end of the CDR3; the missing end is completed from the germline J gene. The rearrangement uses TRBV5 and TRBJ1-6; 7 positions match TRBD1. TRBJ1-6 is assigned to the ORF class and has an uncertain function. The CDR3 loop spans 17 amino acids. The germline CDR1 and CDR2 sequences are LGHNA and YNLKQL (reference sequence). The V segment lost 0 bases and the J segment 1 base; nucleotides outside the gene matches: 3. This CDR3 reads CASSQDWGQSYNSPLYF. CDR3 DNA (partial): TGTGCCAGCAGCCAAGATTGGGGACAGTCCTATAATTCGCCC.

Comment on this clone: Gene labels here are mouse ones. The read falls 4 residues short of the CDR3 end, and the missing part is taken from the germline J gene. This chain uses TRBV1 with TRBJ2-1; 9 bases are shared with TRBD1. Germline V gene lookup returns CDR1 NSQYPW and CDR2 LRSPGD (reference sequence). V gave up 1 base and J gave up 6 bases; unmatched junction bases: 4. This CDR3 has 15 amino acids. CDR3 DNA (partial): TGCACCTGCAGTGCAGCCGGGACAGGGATTGCT. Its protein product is CTCSAAGTGIA. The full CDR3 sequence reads CTCSAAGTGIAEQFF.

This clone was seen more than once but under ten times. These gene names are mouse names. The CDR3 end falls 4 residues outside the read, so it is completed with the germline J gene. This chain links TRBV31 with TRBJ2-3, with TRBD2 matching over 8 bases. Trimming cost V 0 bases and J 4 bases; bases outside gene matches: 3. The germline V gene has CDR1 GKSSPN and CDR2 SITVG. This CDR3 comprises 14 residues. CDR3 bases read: TGTGCCTGGAGTCTGAGGGGGGGCTCAGAA. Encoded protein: CAWSLRGGSE. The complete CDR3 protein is CAWSLRGGSETLYF.

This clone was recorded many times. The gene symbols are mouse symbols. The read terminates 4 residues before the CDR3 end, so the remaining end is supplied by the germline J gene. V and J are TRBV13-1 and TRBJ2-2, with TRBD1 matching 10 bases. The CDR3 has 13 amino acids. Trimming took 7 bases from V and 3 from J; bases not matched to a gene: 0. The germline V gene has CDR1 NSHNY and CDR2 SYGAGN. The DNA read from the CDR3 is TGTGCCAGCGACAGGGGGCACACCGGG. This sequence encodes CASDRGHTG. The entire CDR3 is CASDRGHTGQLYF.

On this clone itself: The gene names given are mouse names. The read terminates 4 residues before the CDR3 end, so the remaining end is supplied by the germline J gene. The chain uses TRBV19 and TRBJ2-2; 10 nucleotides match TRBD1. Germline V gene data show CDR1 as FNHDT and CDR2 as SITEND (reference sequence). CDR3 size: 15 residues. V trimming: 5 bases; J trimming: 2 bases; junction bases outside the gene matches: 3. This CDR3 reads CASRTGQGNTGQLYF. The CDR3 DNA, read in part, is TGTGCCAGCAGGACGGGACAGGGGAACACCGGG.